The clone carrying this T cell receptor (beta chain) was counted a few times. The data originate from a study of radiotherapy plus CTLA-4 blockade in lung cancer. The repertoire was sequenced with immunoSEQ multiplex PCR; TCRdb's copy has only in-frame clones and lacks some. The sample lists about 31,000 clones; over 60% were seen once. Trimming cost V 1 base and J 11 bases; bases outside gene matches: 8. This CDR3 has 13 residues. Germline CDR1 SGHTS, CDR2 YDEGEE. The TCR originated in a human donor with non-small cell lung cancer whose response to radiotherapy plus ipilimumab could not be evaluated. The sequencing used peripheral blood, collected from a patient treated with radiotherapy plus ipilimumab. The chain employs TRBV5-8 and TRBJ1-1; TRBD1 matches 7 bases. The DNA of the CDR3 is TGTGCCAGCAGCTTGTTAGAAGAGGGGGCTGCTTTCTTT. Amino acids: CASSLLEEGAAFF.